Listed below are T cell receptor beta chains from one sample, sequenced in a study of T cell responses to AZD1222 COVID-19 vaccine. Profiling relied on immunoSEQ multiplex PCR, and the TCRdb table lists in-frame clones only, not all of them. The sample records about 120,000 clones, about 85% being singletons. The sample in question was peripheral blood, obtained on day 0 of AZD1222 vaccination. The receptor set was obtained from an adult in good health. Both conserved end residues are part of each CDR3.

v_gene: TRBV5-4
j_gene: TRBJ2-2
CDR3aa: CASSSGTENTGELFF

v_gene: TRBV14
j_gene: TRBJ2-3
CDR3aa: CASSQEGGSRRDTQYF

v_gene: TRBV28
j_gene: TRBJ1-5
CDR3aa: CASSIQGFNQPQHF

v_gene: TRBV20-1
j_gene: TRBJ2-5
CDR3aa: CSAGTGETQYF

v_gene: TRBV6-6
j_gene: TRBJ2-1
CDR3aa: CASSYPAGPSYNEQFF

v_gene: TRBV5-4
j_gene: TRBJ2-5
CDR3aa: CASSLGSSGKYGTQYF

v_gene: TRBV5-6
j_gene: TRBJ2-1
CDR3aa: CASRKTGTGPTYNEQFF

v_gene: TRBV7-9
j_gene: TRBJ2-1
CDR3aa: CASSLASIGSGRADEQFF

v_gene: TRBV18
j_gene: TRBJ2-7
CDR3aa: CASLETGGHEQYF

v_gene: TRBV28
j_gene: TRBJ1-2
CDR3aa: CASSLGQGRNYGYTF

v_gene: TRBV28
j_gene: TRBJ1-2
CDR3aa: CASSKMGQGNYGYTF

v_gene: TRBV7-6
j_gene: TRBJ2-3
CDR3aa: CASSLNGNVDTQYF

v_gene: TRBV5-1
j_gene: TRBJ1-1
CDR3aa: CASSLVRNTEAFF

v_gene: TRBV19
j_gene: TRBJ2-1
CDR3aa: CASSIALTSGSSYNEQFF

v_gene: TRBV2
j_gene: TRBJ1-2
CDR3aa: CASTSPGQGARGYTF

v_gene: TRBV15
j_gene: TRBJ1-1
CDR3aa: CATSRARSMNTEAFF

v_gene: TRBV3-1/TRBV3-2
j_gene: TRBJ1-2
CDR3aa: CASSQGQYNYGYTF

v_gene: TRBV10-3
j_gene: TRBJ1-5
CDR3aa: CAISENWARDNQPQHF

v_gene: TRBV30
j_gene: TRBJ2-3
CDR3aa: CAYLEQRTDTQYF

v_gene: TRBV9
j_gene: TRBJ2-7
CDR3aa: CASSVESGGYGEQYF

v_gene: TRBV9
j_gene: TRBJ2-2
CDR3aa: CASSPRQGARWTGELFF

v_gene: TRBV28
j_gene: TRBJ2-5
CDR3aa: CASRLGGEGETQYF

v_gene: TRBV12-3/TRBV12-4
j_gene: TRBJ1-1
CDR3aa: CASSLQEGQKAFF

v_gene: TRBV30
j_gene: TRBJ2-7
CDR3aa: CAWTAQGSYEQYF

v_gene: TRBV6-5
j_gene: TRBJ1-6
CDR3aa: CASSYYGQGGDSPLHF

v_gene: TRBV28
j_gene: TRBJ2-1
CDR3aa: CASSSHKYRTNNEQFF

v_gene: TRBV9
j_gene: TRBJ2-1
CDR3aa: CASSPSLVHNEQFF

v_gene: TRBV30
j_gene: TRBJ1-1
CDR3aa: CAWTKTGALGTEAFF

v_gene: TRBV7-9
j_gene: TRBJ2-5
CDR3aa: CASSGQGGRETQYF

v_gene: TRBV28
j_gene: TRBJ2-1
CDR3aa: CASSSDGTSGSAAYNEQFF

v_gene: TRBV15
j_gene: TRBJ2-2
CDR3aa: CATSRGTNTGELFF

v_gene: TRBV28
j_gene: TRBJ1-2
CDR3aa: CASSLGTAVNTF

v_gene: TRBV6-8
j_gene: TRBJ1-6
CDR3aa: CASSRDRASPLHF

v_gene: TRBV12-3/TRBV12-4
j_gene: TRBJ1-2
CDR3aa: CASRRHFNYGYTF

v_gene: TRBV9
j_gene: TRBJ2-2
CDR3aa: CASSVGRVNTGELFF

v_gene: TRBV18
j_gene: TRBJ1-2
CDR3aa: CASSPSGTGADYGYTF

v_gene: TRBV27
j_gene: TRBJ1-5
CDR3aa: CASSWRAREGPGQPQHF

v_gene: TRBV19
j_gene: TRBJ2-5
CDR3aa: CASSPTGTGRPQYF

v_gene: TRBV7-9
j_gene: TRBJ2-3
CDR3aa: CASSLTSGYTDTQYF

v_gene: TRBV3-1/TRBV3-2
j_gene: TRBJ2-5
CDR3aa: CASSQPSGAQETQYF

v_gene: TRBV6-4
j_gene: TRBJ1-1
CDR3aa: CASRAGTGGRTEAFF

v_gene: TRBV7-9
j_gene: TRBJ1-1
CDR3aa: CASSLEGSWAFF

v_gene: TRBV4-1
j_gene: TRBJ1-5
CDR3aa: CASSQDRRNQPQHF

v_gene: TRBV6-2/TRBV6-3
j_gene: TRBJ2-5
CDR3aa: CASSPGLAGIQETQYF

v_gene: TRBV29-1
j_gene: TRBJ2-7
CDR3aa: CSVRDRDYEQYF

v_gene: TRBV30
j_gene: TRBJ1-6
CDR3aa: CAWNVGDNSPLHF

v_gene: TRBV12-3/TRBV12-4
j_gene: TRBJ2-7
CDR3aa: CATAGDRNYEQYF

v_gene: TRBV28
j_gene: TRBJ1-1
CDR3aa: CASNTRGEGDTEAFF

v_gene: TRBV7-9
j_gene: TRBJ2-6
CDR3aa: CASTPNQEANVLTF

v_gene: TRBV19
j_gene: TRBJ2-1
CDR3aa: CASSMTLAGGYEQFF

v_gene: TRBV4-2
j_gene: TRBJ1-2
CDR3aa: CASDPDRGTLYGYTF

v_gene: TRBV10-3
j_gene: TRBJ2-7
CDR3aa: CAISDGRGTYEQYF

v_gene: TRBV6-5
j_gene: TRBJ1-5
CDR3aa: CASRPTGGFGQPQHF

v_gene: TRBV5-4
j_gene: TRBJ2-1
CDR3aa: CASSGTGGAYNEQFF

v_gene: TRBV28
j_gene: TRBJ1-4
CDR3aa: CASREMGEKLFF

v_gene: TRBV29-1
j_gene: TRBJ1-1
CDR3aa: CSVTPGRMNTEAFF

v_gene: TRBV10-3
j_gene: TRBJ2-5
CDR3aa: CAIRVSGRRQETQYF

v_gene: TRBV5-1
j_gene: TRBJ1-6
CDR3aa: CASSLEGGGNSPLHF